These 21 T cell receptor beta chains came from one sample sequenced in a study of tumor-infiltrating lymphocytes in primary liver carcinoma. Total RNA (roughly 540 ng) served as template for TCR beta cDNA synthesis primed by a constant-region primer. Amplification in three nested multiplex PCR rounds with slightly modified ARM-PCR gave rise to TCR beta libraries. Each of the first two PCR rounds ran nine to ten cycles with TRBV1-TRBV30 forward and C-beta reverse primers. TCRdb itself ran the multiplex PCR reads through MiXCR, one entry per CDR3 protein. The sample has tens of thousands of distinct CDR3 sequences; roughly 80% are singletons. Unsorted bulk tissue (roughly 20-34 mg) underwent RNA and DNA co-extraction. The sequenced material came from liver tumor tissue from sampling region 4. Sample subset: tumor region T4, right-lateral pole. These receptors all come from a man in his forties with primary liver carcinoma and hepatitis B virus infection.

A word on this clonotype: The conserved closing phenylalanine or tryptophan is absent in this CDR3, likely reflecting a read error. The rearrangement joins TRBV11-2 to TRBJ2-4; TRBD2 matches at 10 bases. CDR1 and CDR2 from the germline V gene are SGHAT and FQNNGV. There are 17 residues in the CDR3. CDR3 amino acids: CPSSLDTSGIAKNIQYL. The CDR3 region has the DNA TGTCCCAGCAGCTTAGATACTAGCGGGATTGCCAAAAACATTCAGTACCTC.

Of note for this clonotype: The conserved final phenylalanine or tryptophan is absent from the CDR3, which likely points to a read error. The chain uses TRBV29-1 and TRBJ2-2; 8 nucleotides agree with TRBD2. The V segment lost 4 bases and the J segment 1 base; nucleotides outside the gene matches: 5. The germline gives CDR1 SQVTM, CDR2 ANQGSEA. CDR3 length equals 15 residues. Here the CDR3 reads CSVGTSTENTGELFI. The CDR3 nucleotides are TGCAGCGTTGGGACTAGCACGGAGAACACCGGGGAGCTGTTTATT.

The CDR3 spells CSARDSHLYNEQFF. DNA of the CDR3: TGCAGTGCTAGAGATAGCCACTTATACAATGAGCAGTTCTTC. The rearrangement links TRBV20-1 to TRBJ2-1, with no clear D. The germline V and J ends were trimmed by 0 bases and 4 bases, with 10 bases remaining between them. The CDR3 loop spans 14 amino acids. CDR1 DFQATT and CDR2 SNEGSKA come from the germline V gene (reference sequence).

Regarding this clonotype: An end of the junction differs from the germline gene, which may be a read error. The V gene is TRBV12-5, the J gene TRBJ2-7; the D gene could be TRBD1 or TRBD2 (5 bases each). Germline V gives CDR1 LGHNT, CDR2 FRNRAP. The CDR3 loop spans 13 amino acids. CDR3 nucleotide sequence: TGTGCCAATGAGGGGACCGGTTCCTACGAGCTGTATTTC. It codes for CANEGTGSYELYF.

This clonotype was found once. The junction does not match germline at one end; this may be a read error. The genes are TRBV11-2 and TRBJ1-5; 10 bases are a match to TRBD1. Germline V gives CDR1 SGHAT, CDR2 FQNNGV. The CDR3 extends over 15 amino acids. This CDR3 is CTSSYGTGENQPQHF. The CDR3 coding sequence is TGTACAAGCAGCTACGGGACAGGGGAAAATCAACCCCAGCATTTT.

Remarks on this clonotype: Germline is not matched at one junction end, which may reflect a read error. The CDR3 DNA is TGTGCCAACAGCGCTACAGGAGTTACGCAATATTTT. It codes for CANSATGVTQYF. The chain employs TRBV6-1 and TRBJ2-3, with D possibly being TRBD1 (5 bases). Germline values: CDR1 MNHNS, CDR2 SASEGT. The length of the CDR3 is 12 residues.

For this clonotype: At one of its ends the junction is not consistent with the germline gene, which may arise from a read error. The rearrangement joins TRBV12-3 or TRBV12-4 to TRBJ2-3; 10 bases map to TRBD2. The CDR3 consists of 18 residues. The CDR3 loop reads CASSPKMTSGCVSDMQYF. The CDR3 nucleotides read TGTGCCAGCAGTCCAAAAATGACTAGCGGGTGTGTATCAGATATGCAGTATTTT.

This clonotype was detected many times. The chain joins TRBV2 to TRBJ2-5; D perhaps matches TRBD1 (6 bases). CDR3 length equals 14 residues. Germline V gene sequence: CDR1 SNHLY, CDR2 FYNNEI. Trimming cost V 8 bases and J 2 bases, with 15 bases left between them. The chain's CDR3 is CASVQGHRQETQYF. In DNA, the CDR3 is TGTGCCAGCGTCCAGGGACACCGACAAGAGACCCAGTACTTC.

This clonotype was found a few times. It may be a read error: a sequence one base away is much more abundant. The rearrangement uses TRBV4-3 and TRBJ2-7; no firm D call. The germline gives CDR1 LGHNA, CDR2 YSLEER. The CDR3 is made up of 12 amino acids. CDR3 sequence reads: CASSHSSYEQCF. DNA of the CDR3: TGCGCCAGCAGCCACAGCTCCTACGAGCAGTGCTTC.

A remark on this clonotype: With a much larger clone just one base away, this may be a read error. CDR3 region: CAVREGSTEAFF. CDR3 bases: TGTGCCGTTCGGGAGGGTAGCACTGAAGCTTTCTTT. This chain links TRBV19 with TRBJ1-1, with no clear D. V lost 11 bases to trimming and J lost 4 bases, with 14 bases between them. Per the germline V gene, CDR1 is LNHDA and CDR2 is SQIVND (reference sequence). CDR3 length: 12 residues. The entire variable domain, with the rest obtained from reference TRBV19 and TRBJ1-1, is as follows: DGGITQSPKYLFRKEGQNVTLSCEQNLNHDAMYWYRQDPGQGLRLIYYSQIVNDFQKGDIAEGYSVSREKKESFPLTVTSAQKNPTAFYLCAVREGSTEAFFGQGTRLTVV.

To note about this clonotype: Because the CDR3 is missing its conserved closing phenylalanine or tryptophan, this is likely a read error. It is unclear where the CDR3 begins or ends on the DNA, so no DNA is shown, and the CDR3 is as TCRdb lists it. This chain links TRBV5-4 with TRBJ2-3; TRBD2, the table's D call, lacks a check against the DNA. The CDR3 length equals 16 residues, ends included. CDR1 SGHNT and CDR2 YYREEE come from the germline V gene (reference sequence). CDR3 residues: CASSLLAGGPTDTPYL.

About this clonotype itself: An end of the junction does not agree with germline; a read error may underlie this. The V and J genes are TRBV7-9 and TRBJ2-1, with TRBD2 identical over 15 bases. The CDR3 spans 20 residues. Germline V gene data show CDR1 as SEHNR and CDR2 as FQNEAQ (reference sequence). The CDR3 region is CASSSRSGTSGRFSNNEQFF. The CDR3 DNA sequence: TGTGCCAGTAGCTCCCGCTCCGGGACTAGCGGGAGGTTTTCTAACAATGAGCAGTTCTTC.

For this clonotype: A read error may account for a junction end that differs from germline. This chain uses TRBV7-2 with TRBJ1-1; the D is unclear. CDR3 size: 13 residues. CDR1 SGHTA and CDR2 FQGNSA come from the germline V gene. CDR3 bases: TGTGCCAGCAGCCTGCGACCGAACACTGAAGCCTTCTTT. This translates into CASSLRPNTEAFF.

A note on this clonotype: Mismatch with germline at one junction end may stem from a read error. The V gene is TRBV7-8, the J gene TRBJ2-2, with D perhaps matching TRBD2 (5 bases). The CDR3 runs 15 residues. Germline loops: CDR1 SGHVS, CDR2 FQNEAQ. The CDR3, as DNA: TGTACCAGCAGCTTAGTACAGCAGAACACCGGGGAGTTGTTTTTT. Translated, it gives CTSSLVQQNTGELFF.

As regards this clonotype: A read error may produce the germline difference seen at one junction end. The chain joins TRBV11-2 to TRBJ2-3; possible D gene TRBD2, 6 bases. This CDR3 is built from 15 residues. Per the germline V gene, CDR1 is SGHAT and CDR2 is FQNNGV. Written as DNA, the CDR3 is TGTGCAAGCAGCTTAGGGCGACTAGTGGGAGATATGCAGTATTTT. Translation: CASSLGRLVGDMQYF.

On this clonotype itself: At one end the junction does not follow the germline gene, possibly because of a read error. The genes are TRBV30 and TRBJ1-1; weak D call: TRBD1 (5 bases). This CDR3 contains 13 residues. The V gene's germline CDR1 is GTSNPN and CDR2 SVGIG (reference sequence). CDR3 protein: CAWSLFEGTEVFF. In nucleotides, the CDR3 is TGTGCCTGGAGCCTCTTCGAAGGGACTGAAGTTTTCTTT.

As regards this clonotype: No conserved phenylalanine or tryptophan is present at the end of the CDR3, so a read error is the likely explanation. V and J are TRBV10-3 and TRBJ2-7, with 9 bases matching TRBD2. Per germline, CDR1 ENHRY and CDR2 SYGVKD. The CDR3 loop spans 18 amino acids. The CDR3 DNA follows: TGTGTCATCAGGGCTCCCCCAGGGACTAGCCTTACGTCTGGCGAGCAGTACCTC. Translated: CVIRAPPGTSLTSGEQYL.

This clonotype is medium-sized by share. The CDR3 is CASSLDAGGFYEQYF. CDR3 bases: TGCGCCAGCAGCTTGGATGCAGGGGGCTTCTACGAGCAGTACTTC. V gene TRBV5-1 combines with J gene TRBJ2-7; TRBD1 matches 8 bases. The germline V gene encodes CDR1 SGHRS and CDR2 YFSETQ. This CDR3 spans 15 amino acids. The trim removed 0 bases at V and 3 bases at J, leaving 5 bases unmatched. Based on the CDR3 plus reference TRBV5-1 and TRBJ2-7, the full variable domain is KAGVTQTPRYLIKTRGQQVTLSCSPISGHRSVSWYQQTPGQGLQFLFEYFSETQRNKGNFPGRFSGRQFSNSRSEMNVSTLELGDSALYLCASSLDAGGFYEQYFGPGTRLTVT.

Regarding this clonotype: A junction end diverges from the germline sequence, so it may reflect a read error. The CDR3 DNA reads as TGTGTCAGCAGTCGGGACGTTGGGCAAGATATCCAGTACTTC. Translated, it gives CVSSRDVGQDIQYF. V and J are TRBV28 and TRBJ2-5; TRBD1 or TRBD2 may be the D gene (5 bases each). The CDR3 is 14 residues long. The germline CDR1 and CDR2 sequences are MDHEN and SYDVKM.

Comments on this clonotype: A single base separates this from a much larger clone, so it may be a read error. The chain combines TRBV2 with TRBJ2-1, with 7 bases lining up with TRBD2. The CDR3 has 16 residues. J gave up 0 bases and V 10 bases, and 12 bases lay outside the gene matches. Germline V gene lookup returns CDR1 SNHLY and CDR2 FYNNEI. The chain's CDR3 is CATKEAGGSSYNEQFF. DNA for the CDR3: TGTGCCACCAAAGAGGCTGGCGGGAGCTCCTACAATGAGCAGTTCTTC.

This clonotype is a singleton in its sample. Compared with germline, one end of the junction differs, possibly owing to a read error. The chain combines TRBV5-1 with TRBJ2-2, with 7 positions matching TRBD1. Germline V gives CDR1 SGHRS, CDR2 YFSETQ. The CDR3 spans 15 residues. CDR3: CADSDRVPNTRELFF. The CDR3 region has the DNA TGCGCCGACAGCGACAGGGTCCCGAACACCCGGGAGCTGTTTTTT.